This T cell receptor beta chain was profiled in a study of T cells after somatic rescue of genetic block. Profiling relied on immunoSEQ multiplex PCR, and the TCRdb table lists in-frame clones only, not all of them. This table holds approximately 70,000 clones, under 95% found once. This clone was counted a few times. The TCR originated in a man between 25 and 39 years old. The sample consisted of peripheral blood mononuclear cells (PBMCs).

CDR3 in amino acids: CASSEPHGVAYEQYF. The DNA for the CDR3 is TGCGCCAGCAGTGAGCCCCATGGGGTCGCCTACGAGCAGTACTTC. The rearrangement joins TRBV10-2 to TRBJ2-7; no clear D gene. In germline, CDR1 is WSHSY, CDR2 SAAADI. The CDR3 has 15 amino acids. The V end was cut by 2 bases, the J end by 2 bases, with 13 bases between.